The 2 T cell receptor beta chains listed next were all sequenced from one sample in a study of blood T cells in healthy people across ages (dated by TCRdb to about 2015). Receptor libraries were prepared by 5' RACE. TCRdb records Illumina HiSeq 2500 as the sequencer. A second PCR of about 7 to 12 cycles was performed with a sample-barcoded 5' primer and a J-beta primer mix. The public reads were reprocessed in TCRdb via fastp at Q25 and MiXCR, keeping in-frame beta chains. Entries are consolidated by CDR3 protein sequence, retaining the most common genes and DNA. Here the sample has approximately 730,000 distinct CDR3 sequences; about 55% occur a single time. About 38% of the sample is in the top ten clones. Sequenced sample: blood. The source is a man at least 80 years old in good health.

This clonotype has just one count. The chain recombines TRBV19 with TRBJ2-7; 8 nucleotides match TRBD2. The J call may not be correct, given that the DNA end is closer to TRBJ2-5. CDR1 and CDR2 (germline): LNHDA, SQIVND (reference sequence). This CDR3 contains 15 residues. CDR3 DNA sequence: TGTGCCAGTAGTATCGGCGGGAGGAATGTAGGGACCCAGTACTTC. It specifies CASSIGGRNVGTQYF.

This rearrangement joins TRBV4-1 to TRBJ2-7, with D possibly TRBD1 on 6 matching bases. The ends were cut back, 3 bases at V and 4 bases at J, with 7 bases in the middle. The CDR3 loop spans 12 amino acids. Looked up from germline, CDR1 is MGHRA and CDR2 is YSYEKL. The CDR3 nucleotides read TGCGCCAGCAGCCACCAGGGGTACGAGCAGTACTTC. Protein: CASSHQGYEQYF.